In this sample, the clone carrying this T cell receptor beta chain turned up a few times. Together with a sample-barcoded 5' primer, a J-beta primer mix was included in a second PCR lasting about 7 to 12 cycles. A single record per CDR3 protein comes from TCRdb applying MiXCR to the 5' RACE reads. The sample records hundreds of thousands of distinct CDR3 sequences, 21% being singletons. The data were taken from a study of blood T cells in healthy people across ages. Collection of roughly 10 milliliters of peripheral blood was performed for each donor. The junction had 2 bases not matched to a gene; V was cut back by 5 bases and J by 2 bases. Germline CDR1 DFQATT, CDR2 SNEGSKA (reference sequence). The CDR3 spans 14 residues.

The sequence came from a man aged 70 or older in good health. The sequenced sample consisted of blood. The V and J genes are TRBV20-1 and TRBJ2-1; 11 bases are a match to TRBD2. The CDR3 DNA follows: TGCAGTGCTCCTAGCGGGGGGACCTACAATGAGCAGTTCTTC. Translation: CSAPSGGTYNEQFF.